This entry features one TCR beta chain sequence. This clone's antigen is unknown. The sample holds no much larger clone one base away, and base qualities are not on file. In the prospective study, participants were about 18 to 95 years old, resided in approximately 22 geographic areas of the United States, and were enrolled through a virtual design. In the prospective study, cohorts were assigned on the basis of participant-reported clinical history obtained from a screening survey and a study questionnaire. A participant counted as exposed if, within 2 weeks of entering the study, that participant had been in contact with someone who had a PCR-confirmed or clinician-diagnosed COVID-19 case. Mobile phlebotomists in the prospective study collected whole blood, serum and a nasopharyngeal or oropharyngeal swab from every participant. Over an approximately 2-month period, participants in the prospective study had the option of providing additional blood draws and questionnaires. Before DNA extraction, blood samples from the prospective study were shipped at room temperature or frozen.

The data are from a study of blood T cell repertoires in COVID-19 (dated by TCRdb to 2020 to 2022). For the study in its entirety: The collaborator samples originated in the United States, Italy and Spain and spanned the acute and convalescent phases of COVID-19. The prospective study material was composed of cDNA or gDNA derived from T cells, B-cell-depleted T cells, or PBMCs. Deeply sampled blood TCRbeta repertoires from subjects exposed to, actively infected with, or recovered from COVID-19 were included in the dataset. The repertoires were released in a freely available public database meant as a resource for research on the immune response to SARS-CoV-2. The samples were drawn from the first 160 participants of the ongoing ImmuneRACE study and from over a thousand subjects provided by 6 global collaborators. The sample metadata nearly always contained a de-identified subject ID, COVID-19 status, age in years and sex. Where HLA class I and class II types were available, the types were taken from metadata supplied by the sample provider, not from assay-based typing.

TCRbeta CDR3 regions were amplified from genomic DNA by means of the immunoSEQ Assay, a bias-controlled multiplex PCR. Turning to the authors' computational methods: Within the assay, amplification of reference gene primers was used to estimate how many nucleated cells each sample contained. Sequence reads were collapsed and filtered to measure the absolute abundance of every unique TCRbeta CDR3 rearrangement. Productive Simpson clonality was computed per sample as the square root of Simpson's diversity index over productive rearrangements. TCRdb carries this immuneACCESS record with in-frame sequences only. Its versions omit some clonotypes, under half of them owing to an unresolved V gene in the studies checked, with the rest unexplained. The D gene and trimming were derived from the DNA, and the V and J assignments and clone size from that table. For this sample the table gives around 400,000 clones, of which about nine tenths were detected only once. The ten largest make up roughly 0.9% of the sample.

For this chain, trimming is 3 bases at the V end and 7 bases at the J end, and the number of junction bases without a gene match is 7. The CDR3 starts with the cysteine, ends with the phenylalanine, and has 15 residues. Only the CDR3 DNA is retained, 45 bases long and in frame from the first base. Taken from the germline V gene (reference sequence), the CDR1 and CDR2 loops are SGHKS and YYEKEE. Overall study results and their limits: The amount of clinical and demographic metadata varied by source and participant and was provided uncurated.

What was sequenced was PBMCs or T cells enriched from blood (not recorded which). The origin of this receptor is a woman aged 40 to 50 who had been exposed to COVID-19. This sequence uses TRBV5-5 and TRBJ2-1; 10 middle bases align to TRBD1. CDR3 sequence: CASSWTGGPVNEQFF. The nucleotide sequence reads TGTGCCAGCAGCTGGACAGGGGGTCCCGTAAATGAGCAGTTCTTC.